Following are 5 T cell receptor beta chains from one sample sequenced in a study of CD8+CD57+ T cells in acquired aplastic anemia. Individuals selected for sequencing had exhibited CD8+CD57+ cell expansion on flow cytometry. Profiling of TCR beta VDJ combinations and CDR3 sequences used genomic DNA as template. TCRdb processed the reads anew with MiXCR; each CDR3 protein has one entry. The sample lists 150,000 to 200,000 distinct CDR3 sequences; around 45% were seen once. Sequenced sample: sorted CD4+, CD8+, or CD8+CD57+ T cells (not recorded which) from PBMCs. The receptors originated from a human donor with aplastic anemia.

This sequence joins TRBV6-1 and TRBJ2-5; the match to TRBD1 covers 9 bases. V lost 7 bases to trimming and J lost 5 bases; unmatched junction nucleotides: 2. Germline V gene data show CDR1 as MNHNS and CDR2 as SASEGT. This CDR3 has 12 residues. The CDR3 region is CASTTGGETQYF. In DNA form, the CDR3 reads TGTGCCAGCACCACAGGGGGCGAGACCCAGTACTTC.

J is TRBJ2-7 and V is TRBV20-1; a possible D gene is TRBD2 (5 bases). Germline CDR1 reads DFQATT; CDR2 reads SNEGSKA (reference sequence). V was pared by 6 bases and J by 3 bases, with 15 bases between. The length of the CDR3 is 13 residues. In DNA, the CDR3 is TGCAGTGCATCGGACCTTCGGGGCTACGAGCAGTACTTC. This gives the protein CSASDLRGYEQYF.

This clonotype is a singleton in its sample. The V gene is TRBV20-1, the J gene TRBJ2-7; 8 bases align to TRBD1. In germline, CDR1 is DFQATT, CDR2 SNEGSKA (reference sequence). Losses at the gene ends were 0 bases for V and 0 bases for J; bases not matched to a gene: 7. This CDR3 region has 16 residues. CDR3 sequence: CSARDYRQGSSYEQYF. CDR3 nucleotides: TGCAGTGCTAGAGATTATCGACAGGGGAGCTCCTACGAGCAGTACTTC.

A note on this clonotype: This sequence may be a read error, since a much larger clone differs from it by one base. The chain joins TRBV10-3 to TRBJ2-7; possible D gene TRBD1, 6 bases. The CDR3 extends over 16 amino acids. Germline CDR1 reads ENHRY; CDR2 reads SYGVKD. The CDR3 spells CATQFSQGFPSYKQYF. The DNA for the CDR3 is TGTGCCACCCAATTCAGCCAGGGGTTCCCTTCCTACAAGCAGTACTTC.

Of note for this clonotype: A read error may be the cause here, since a much bigger clone is one base away. This is likely a read error, given that the CDR3 carries no conserved phenylalanine or tryptophan at its end. The J gene is TRBJ2-7, the V gene TRBV4-1, with D perhaps matching TRBD1 or TRBD2 (5 bases each). This CDR3 region has 16 residues. V lost 3 bases to trimming and J lost 6 bases, with 21 bases between them. Germline lookup yields CDR1 MGHRA and CDR2 YSYEKL. CDR3 in DNA: TGCGCCAGCAGCCATCCACCGGGGCGCAAGCCCTCCGAGCAGTACCTC. This gives the protein CASSHPPGRKPSEQYL.